This TCR beta chain was documented in a study of T cells in localized non-small cell lung cancer. Measured with immunoSEQ multiplex PCR; TCRdb has only the in-frame clones, and not every one. The sample lists 100,000 or so clones; approximately 91% were seen once. Germline V CDR1 and CDR2: LNHDA, SQIVND (reference sequence). The CDR3 runs 13 residues. Trimming took off 4 bases at V and 9 bases at J, with 13 bases between the two ends. The TCR sequence derives from a woman between 35 and 75 years old with stage II squamous cell lung carcinoma. V is TRBV19 and J is TRBJ1-5, with D unclear. The sample consisted of PBMCs, taken before any cancer treatment. The CDR3: CASSREGRGPQHF. The CDR3 region has the DNA TGTGCCAGTAGTAGAGAGGGAAGAGGGCCCCAGCATTTT.